This TCR beta chain was retrieved from a study of cytomegalovirus exposure and HLA in healthy donors. Whole-study results and caveats: For most TCR sequences rarity was the rule, although some public TCRs occurred in many donors.

As for this clone: What it recognizes is unknown.

This CDR3 has 15 residues. Germline lookup yields CDR1 MNHEY and CDR2 SMNVEV (reference sequence). V lost 2 bases and J lost 5, with 14 bases in between. The assay was immunoSEQ multiplex PCR, and TCRdb's table has in-frame clones only and misses some. The table has approximately 270,000 clones, nearly 90% seen once. The chain uses TRBV27 and TRBJ2-3; D remains unclear. The sequenced sample was PBMCs. The source of this sequence is a woman younger than 30 in good health and CMV-seronegative. The CDR3 nucleotides are TGTGCCAGCAGTTTAGGCCCACGATTCGTAGATACGCAGTATTTT. This codes for CASSLGPRFVDTQYF.